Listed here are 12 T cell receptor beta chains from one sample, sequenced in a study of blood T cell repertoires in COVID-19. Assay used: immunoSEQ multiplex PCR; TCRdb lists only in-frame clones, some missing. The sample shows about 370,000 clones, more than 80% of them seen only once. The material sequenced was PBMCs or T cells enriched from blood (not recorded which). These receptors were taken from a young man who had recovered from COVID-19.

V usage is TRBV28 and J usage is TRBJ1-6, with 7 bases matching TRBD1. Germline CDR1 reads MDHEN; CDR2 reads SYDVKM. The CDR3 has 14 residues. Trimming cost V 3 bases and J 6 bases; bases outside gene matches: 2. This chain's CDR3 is CASSFHRGNSPLHF. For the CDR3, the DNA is TGTGCCAGCAGTTTTCACAGGGGTAATTCACCCCTCCACTTT.

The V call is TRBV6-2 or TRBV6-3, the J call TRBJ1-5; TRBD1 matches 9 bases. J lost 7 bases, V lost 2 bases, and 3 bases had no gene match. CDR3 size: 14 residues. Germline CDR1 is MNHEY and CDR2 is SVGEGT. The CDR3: CASSYRTGEQPQHF. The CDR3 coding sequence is TGTGCCAGCAGTTACAGGACAGGGGAACAGCCCCAGCATTTT.

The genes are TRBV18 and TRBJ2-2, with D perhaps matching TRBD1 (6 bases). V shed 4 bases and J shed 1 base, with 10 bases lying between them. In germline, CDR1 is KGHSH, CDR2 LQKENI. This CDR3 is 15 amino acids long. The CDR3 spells CASSRTDLNTGELFF. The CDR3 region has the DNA TGTGCCAGCTCACGGACAGATTTGAACACCGGGGAGCTGTTTTTT.

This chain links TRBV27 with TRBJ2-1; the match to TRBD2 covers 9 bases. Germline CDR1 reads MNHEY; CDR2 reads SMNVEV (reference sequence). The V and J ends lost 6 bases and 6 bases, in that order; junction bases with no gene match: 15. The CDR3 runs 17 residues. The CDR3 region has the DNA TGTGCCAGCAGCCTCTCTCTCACGGGACTAGCTGGCAATGAGCAGTTCTTC. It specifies CASSLSLTGLAGNEQFF.

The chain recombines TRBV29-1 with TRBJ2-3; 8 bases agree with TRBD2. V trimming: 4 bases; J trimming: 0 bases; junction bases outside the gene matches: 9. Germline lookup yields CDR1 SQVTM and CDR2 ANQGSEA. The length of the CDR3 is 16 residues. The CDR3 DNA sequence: TGCAGCGTTGCAGCGGGGGACCTACTTAGCACAGATACGCAGTATTTT. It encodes CSVAAGDLLSTDTQYF.

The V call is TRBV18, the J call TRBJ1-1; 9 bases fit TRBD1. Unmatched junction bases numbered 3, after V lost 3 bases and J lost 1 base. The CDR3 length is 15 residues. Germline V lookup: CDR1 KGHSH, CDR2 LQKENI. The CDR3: CASSPSTGGNTEAFF. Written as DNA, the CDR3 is TGTGCCAGCTCACCCTCGACAGGGGGGAACACTGAAGCTTTCTTT. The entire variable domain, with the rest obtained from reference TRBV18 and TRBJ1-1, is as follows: NAGVMQNPRHLVRRRGQEARLRCSPMKGHSHVYWYRQLPEEGLKFMVYLQKENIIDESGMPKERFSAEFPKEGPSILRIQQVVRGDSAAYFCASSPSTGGNTEAFFGQGTRLTVV.

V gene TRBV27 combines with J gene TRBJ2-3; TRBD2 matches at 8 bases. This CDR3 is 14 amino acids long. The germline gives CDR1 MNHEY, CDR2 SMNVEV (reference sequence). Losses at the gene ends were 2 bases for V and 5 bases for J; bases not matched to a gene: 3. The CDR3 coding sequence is TGTGCCAGCAGTTTAGGACTAGCAAGAGATACGCAGTATTTT. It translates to CASSLGLARDTQYF.

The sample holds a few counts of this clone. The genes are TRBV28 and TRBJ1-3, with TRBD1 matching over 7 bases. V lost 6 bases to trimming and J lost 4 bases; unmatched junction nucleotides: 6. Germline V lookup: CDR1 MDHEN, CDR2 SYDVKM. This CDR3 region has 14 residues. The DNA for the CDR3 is TGTGCCAGCAGCGTTGACAGGGCGGGAAACACCATATATTTT. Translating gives CASSVDRAGNTIYF. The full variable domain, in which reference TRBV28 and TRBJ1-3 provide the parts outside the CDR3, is DVKVTQSSRYLVKRTGEKVFLECVQDMDHENMFWYRQDPGLGLRLIYFSYDVKMKEKGDIPEGYSVSREKKERFSLILESASTNQTSMYLCASSVDRAGNTIYFGEGSWLTVV.

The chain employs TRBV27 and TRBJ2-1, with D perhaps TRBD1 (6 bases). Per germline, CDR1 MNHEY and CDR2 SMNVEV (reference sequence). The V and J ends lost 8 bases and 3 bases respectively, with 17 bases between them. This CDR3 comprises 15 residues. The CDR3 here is CASYDLGAGYNEQFF. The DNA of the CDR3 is TGTGCCAGCTATGACCTGGGGGCAGGCTACAATGAGCAGTTCTTC.

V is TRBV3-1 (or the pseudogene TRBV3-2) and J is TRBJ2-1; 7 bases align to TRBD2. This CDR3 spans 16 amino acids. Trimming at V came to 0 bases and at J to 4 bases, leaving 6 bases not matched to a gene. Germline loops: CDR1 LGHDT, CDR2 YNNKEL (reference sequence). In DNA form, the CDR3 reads TGTGCCAGCAGCCAAGAGTGGGGGGGATCGTACAATGAGCAGTTCTTC. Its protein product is CASSQEWGGSYNEQFF.

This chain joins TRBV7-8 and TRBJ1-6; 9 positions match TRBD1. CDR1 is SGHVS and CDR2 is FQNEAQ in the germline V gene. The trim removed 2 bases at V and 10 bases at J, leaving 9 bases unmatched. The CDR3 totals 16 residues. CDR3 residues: CASSLIGTGKKSPLHF. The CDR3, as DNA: TGTGCCAGCAGCTTAATTGGGACAGGGAAAAAATCACCCCTCCACTTT.

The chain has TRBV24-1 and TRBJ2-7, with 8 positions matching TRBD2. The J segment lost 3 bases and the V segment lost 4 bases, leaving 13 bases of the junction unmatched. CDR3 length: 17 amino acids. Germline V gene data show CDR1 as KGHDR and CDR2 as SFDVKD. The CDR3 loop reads CATSEREDKTNNYEQYF. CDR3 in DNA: TGTGCCACCAGTGAGCGGGAGGATAAAACAAACAACTACGAGCAGTACTTC.